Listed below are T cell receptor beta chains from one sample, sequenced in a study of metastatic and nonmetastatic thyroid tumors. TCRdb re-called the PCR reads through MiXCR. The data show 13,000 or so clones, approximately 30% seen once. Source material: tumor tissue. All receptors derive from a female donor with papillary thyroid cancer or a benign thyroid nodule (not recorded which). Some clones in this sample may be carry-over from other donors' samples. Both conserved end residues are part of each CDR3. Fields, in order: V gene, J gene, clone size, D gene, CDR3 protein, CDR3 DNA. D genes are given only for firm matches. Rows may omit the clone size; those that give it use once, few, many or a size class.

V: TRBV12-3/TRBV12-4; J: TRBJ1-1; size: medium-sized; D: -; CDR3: CASSLFGGNTEAFF; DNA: TGTGCCAGCAGTTTATTCGGGGGAAACACTGAAGCTTTCTTT
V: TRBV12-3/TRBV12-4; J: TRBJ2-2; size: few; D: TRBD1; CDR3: CASTIYSDRGLNAGELFF; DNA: TGTGCCAGCACCATCTATTCGGACAGGGGGCTGAACGCCGGGGAGCTGTTTTTT
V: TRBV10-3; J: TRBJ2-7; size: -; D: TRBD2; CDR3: CAISASGRSYEQYF; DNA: TGTGCCATCAGTGCTAGCGGGCGTTCCTACGAGCAGTACTTC
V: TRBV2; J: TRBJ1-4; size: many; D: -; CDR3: CASSELRTNEKLFF; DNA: TGTGCCAGCAGTGAACTCAGGACTAATGAAAAACTGTTTTTT
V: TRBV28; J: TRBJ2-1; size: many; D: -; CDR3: CASSLTSGEQFF; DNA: TGTGCCAGCAGTTTAACGTCTGGTGAGCAGTTCTTC
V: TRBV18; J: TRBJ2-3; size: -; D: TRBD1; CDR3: CASSPFGRGSTDTQYF; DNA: TGTGCCAGCTCACCATTCGGCAGGGGGAGCACAGATACGCAGTATTTT
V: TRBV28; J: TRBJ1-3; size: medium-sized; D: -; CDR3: CASRRSGNTIYF; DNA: TGTGCCAGCAGGCGCTCTGGAAACACCATATATTTT
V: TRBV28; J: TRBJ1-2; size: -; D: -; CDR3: CASRPGIVYGYTF; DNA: TGTGCCAGCAGGCCCGGGATCGTCTATGGCTACACCTTC
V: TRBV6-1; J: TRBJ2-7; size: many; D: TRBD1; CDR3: CASSEAFQGAGEQYF; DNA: TGTGCCAGCAGTGAAGCGTTCCAGGGGGCAGGAGAGCAGTACTTC
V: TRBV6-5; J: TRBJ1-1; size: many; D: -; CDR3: CASSYQGSNTEAFF; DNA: TGTGCCAGCAGTTACCAGGGTTCGAACACTGAAGCTTTCTTT
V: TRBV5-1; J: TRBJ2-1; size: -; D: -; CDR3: CASSTEQVARCDEQFF; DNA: TGCGCCAGCAGCACGGAACAGGTTGCCAGGTGCGATGAGCAGTTCTTC
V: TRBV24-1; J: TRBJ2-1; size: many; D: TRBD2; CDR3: CATSERGLPLSYNEQFF; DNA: TGTGCCACCAGTGAACGGGGACTACCTTTATCCTACAATGAGCAGTTCTTC
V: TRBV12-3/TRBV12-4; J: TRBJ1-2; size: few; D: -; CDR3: CASSWSGTLNYGYTF; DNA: TGTGCCAGCAGTTGGTCCGGGACTTTGAACTATGGCTACACCTTC